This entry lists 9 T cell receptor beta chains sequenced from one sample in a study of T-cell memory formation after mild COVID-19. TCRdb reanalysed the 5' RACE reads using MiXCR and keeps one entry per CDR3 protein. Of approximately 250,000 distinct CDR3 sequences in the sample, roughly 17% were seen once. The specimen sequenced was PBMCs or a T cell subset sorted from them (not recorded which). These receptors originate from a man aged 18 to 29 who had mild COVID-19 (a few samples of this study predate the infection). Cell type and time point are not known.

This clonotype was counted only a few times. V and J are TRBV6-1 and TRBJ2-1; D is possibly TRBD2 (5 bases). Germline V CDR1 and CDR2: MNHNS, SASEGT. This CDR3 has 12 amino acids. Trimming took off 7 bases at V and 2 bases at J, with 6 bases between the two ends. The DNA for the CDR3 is TGTGCCAGCAAGGAGGCCTACAATGAGCAGTTCTTC. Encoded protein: CASKEAYNEQFF.

In DNA form, the CDR3 reads TGTGCCAGCAGCTACCACAGGGGCGGCTACACCTTC. It yields the protein CASSYHRGGYTF. The V and J genes are TRBV7-2 and TRBJ1-2, with 7 positions matching TRBD1. The V gene end was trimmed by 4 bases and the J gene end by 8 bases; junction bases not matched to a gene: 4. Germline loops: CDR1 SGHTA, CDR2 FQGNSA. This CDR3 spans 12 amino acids.

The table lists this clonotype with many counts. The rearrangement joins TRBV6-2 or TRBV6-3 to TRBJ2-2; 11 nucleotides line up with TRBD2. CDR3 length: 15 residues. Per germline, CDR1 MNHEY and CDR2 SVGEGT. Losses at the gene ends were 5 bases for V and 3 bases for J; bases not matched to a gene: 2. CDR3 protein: CASSTGLADTGELFF. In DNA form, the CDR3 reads TGTGCCAGCAGTACGGGACTAGCGGACACCGGGGAGCTGTTTTTT.

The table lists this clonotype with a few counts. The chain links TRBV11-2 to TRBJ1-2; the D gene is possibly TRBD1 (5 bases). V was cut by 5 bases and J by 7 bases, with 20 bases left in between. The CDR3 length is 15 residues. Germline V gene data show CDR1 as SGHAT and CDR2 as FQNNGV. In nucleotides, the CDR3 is TGTGCCAGCAGCCCTTCGGGACTTCCCTCTCTTGGCTACACCTTC. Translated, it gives CASSPSGLPSLGYTF.

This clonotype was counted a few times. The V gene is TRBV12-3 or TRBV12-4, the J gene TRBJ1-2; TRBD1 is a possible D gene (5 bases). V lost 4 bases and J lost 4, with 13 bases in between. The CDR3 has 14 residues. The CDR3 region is CASSSRAPSYGYTF. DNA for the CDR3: TGTGCCAGCAGTTCCAGGGCCCCTAGCTATGGCTACACCTTC.

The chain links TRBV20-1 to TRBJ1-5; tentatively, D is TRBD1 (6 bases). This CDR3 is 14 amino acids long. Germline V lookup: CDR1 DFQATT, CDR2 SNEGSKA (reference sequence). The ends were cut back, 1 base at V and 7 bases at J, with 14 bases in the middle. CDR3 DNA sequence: TGCAGTGCTAGAGTTGGGGGCCCCCGACAGCCCCAGCATTTT. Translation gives CSARVGGPRQPQHF.

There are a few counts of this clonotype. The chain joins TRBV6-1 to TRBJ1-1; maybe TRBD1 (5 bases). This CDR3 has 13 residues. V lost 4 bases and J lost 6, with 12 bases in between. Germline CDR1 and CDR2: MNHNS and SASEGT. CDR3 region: CASSVSGGSEAFF. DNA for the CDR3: TGTGCCAGCAGTGTGTCTGGGGGATCTGAAGCTTTCTTT.

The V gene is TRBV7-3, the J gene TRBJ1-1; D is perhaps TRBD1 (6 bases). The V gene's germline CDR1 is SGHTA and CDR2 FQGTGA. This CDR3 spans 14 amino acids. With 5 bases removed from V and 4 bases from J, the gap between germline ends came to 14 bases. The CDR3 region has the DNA TGTGCCAGCAGCGTCAGGGGAGGGGTCACTGAAGCTTTCTTT. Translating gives CASSVRGGVTEAFF.

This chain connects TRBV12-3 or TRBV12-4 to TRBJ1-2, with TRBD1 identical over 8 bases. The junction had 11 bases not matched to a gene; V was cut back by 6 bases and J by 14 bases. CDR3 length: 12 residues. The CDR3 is CASSRGQGAGTF. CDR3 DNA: TGTGCCAGCAGCCGAGGACAGGGTGCTGGGACCTTC.